This T cell receptor (beta chain) originates from a study of shared clonotypes between healthy human individuals (TCRdb year 2020). Broadly, across the study: A few men and a couple of women, aged 18 to 49 years, made up the cohort. Per donor, leukapheresis produced somewhere between about 0.94 and 9 billion PBMCs. To increase sequencing depth and limit assay-specific biases, TCR repertoire library preparation and sequencing were carried out by different laboratories using diverse techniques. Blood TCR repertoires of about five healthy adults were deeply sequenced to estimate repertoire size and the extent of clonotype sharing between individuals. Per donor, three plates each were used for CD4 naive and CD4 memory, two for CD8 naive, and one for CD8 memory.

Using the deep immunoSEQ assay, TCR CDR3 regions were amplified from genomic DNA by multiplex PCR. Genomic DNA extracted from each cell subset was distributed evenly over all wells of several immunoSEQ 96-well plates, and each plate served as one replicate. For sorted subsets, about 0.2 ug genomic DNA, equal to tens of thousands of T cell genomes, was loaded into each replicate PCR. The purified libraries were quantified using a Qubit 3.0 fluorometer, sized with a Bioanalyzer 2100, and then quantified again using the KAPA Library Quantification kit. Every immunoSEQ 96-well plate was sequenced on a separate single-read 150-cycle Illumina NextSeq 550 flow cell. From the authors' description of their analysis: Because the immunoSEQ output held only junctional sequences and lacked quality scores, the filtering could not match the filtering applied to full-length reads. Sequences were annotated with PyIR, a Python wrapper for IgBLAST v1.9, using IMGT germline references to assign V/J genes and CDR3. Reads were filtered out if the reads had weak V/J assignments (E-value above 1e-6), no CDR3, stop codons, out-of-frame junctions, or ambiguous translated residues. A V3J clonotype was defined by an identical inferred V gene, J gene, and CDR3 amino acid sequence. Percentage overlap between repertoires was calculated by dividing the number of shared unique clonotypes by the size of the smaller repertoire. RTK rarefaction, the Chao1 estimator, and Recon v2.1 estimates of unobserved clonotypes were used to assess repertoire richness. Generation probabilities were computed with OLGA for all TCRbeta clonotypes obtained by the gDNA method from several donors. Entries here come from immuneACCESS through TCRdb and include only in-frame sequences with V and J called. Some clones fail to appear in such tables; in the studies checked, an unresolved V gene covers under half of the shortfall, and the cause of the remainder is unknown. Clone size and the V and J calls come from that table; the DNA yielded D and trimming. The sample table shows fewer than 1.6 million clones, and roughly 98.5% are seen once. The ten largest clones take up approximately 0.4% of the sample.

Taken from cysteine to phenylalanine, the CDR3 has 15 residues. Only CDR3 DNA is held: 45 bases, read in frame from base 1. Trimming takes 0 bases off V and 2 bases off J; junction bases not matched to a gene: 3. CDR1 and CDR2 are read off the germline V gene (reference sequence) as LNHDA and SQIVND. The donors were healthy, HIV-negative adults who had no recently reported acute infections or vaccinations. Every donor was a Caucasian adult residing in Nashville, Tennessee, USA. CD4+ T cells were enriched through magnetic negative selection, after which naive cells were positively selected on CD45RA and the remaining negative fraction served as the memory subset. Blood was collected by leukapheresis, and PBMCs were isolated by Ficoll-Histopaque density gradient centrifugation and then cryopreserved in liquid nitrogen vapor phase. Analytical flow cytometry was used to check the purity and quantity of every magnetically sorted T cell population. Each sorted fraction had its genomic DNA isolated and then quantified by UV absorbance on a Nanodrop 2000c.

Overall study outcomes, separate from this receptor: Because the study included a small number of donors, the genetic and exposure-history diversity represented was limited. Compared with non-shared clonotypes, clonotypes shared by all four sorted-subset donors had higher generation probabilities. Pairwise subsampling indicated that sequencing depth was expected to affect the degree of clonotype sharing among donors. Rarefaction of sorted-subset datasets indicated incomplete sequencing despite the large sequencing depth. Larger estimated clonotype richness was generally found for naive subsets than for memory subsets. Roughly 5% of naive CD4, around 4% of naive CD8, 2.3% of memory CD4, and less than 0.45% of memory CD8 clonotypes were shared across several donors. Only blood was sampled, and tissue TCR repertoires likely differ from those in blood.

The count of this clone is one. No antigen is known for it. No qualities accompany the bases; no much larger clone lies one base away. Other nucleotide sequences from this sample produce the same CDR3. The rearrangement joined TRBV19 to TRBJ2-7, with 8 middle bases fitting TRBD1. Source material: naive CD4+ T cells sorted from blood. This specimen's cell subset or site label, per the study, means: CD45RA+ positively selected. The sequence derives from a man between 25 and 39 years old in good health. The nucleotide sequence reads as follows: TGTGCCAGTAGTATAGAAGCAGGGGGCACCTACGAGCAGTACTTC. The encoded protein is CASSIEAGGTYEQYF.